Listed below are T cell receptor beta chains from one sample, sequenced in a study of shared clonotypes between healthy human individuals. Generated by immunoSEQ multiplex PCR, the TCRdb table keeps only in-frame clones and is missing some. The sample records about 1.1 million clones, 70% to 80% being singletons. Sequencing was carried out using memory CD4+ T cells from PBMCs. Receptors were obtained from a man aged 18 to 30 in good health. Some clones in this sample may be carry-over from other donors' samples. Both conserved end residues are part of each CDR3. Each record gives: J gene, V gene, clone size, D gene, CDR3 length, CDR3 protein, CDR3 DNA. The D gene is left open where the match is weak. A row's size may be missing; if present it is once, few, many or a size class.

J gene: TRBJ2-1
V gene: TRBV7-3
clone size: .
D gene: .
CDR3 length: 14
CDR3 protein: CASSSALAANEQFF
CDR3 DNA: TGTGCCAGCAGCTCCGCACTGGCGGCCAATGAGCAGTTCTTC

J gene: TRBJ2-1
V gene: TRBV5-6
clone size: .
D gene: TRBD2
CDR3 length: 13
CDR3 protein: CASSPLAEDEQFF
CDR3 DNA: TGTGCCAGCAGCCCACTAGCGGAGGATGAGCAGTTCTTC

J gene: TRBJ1-1
V gene: TRBV6-5
clone size: .
D gene: .
CDR3 length: 13
CDR3 protein: CASSPRGATEAFF
CDR3 DNA: TGTGCCAGCAGTCCGCGCGGTGCAACTGAAGCTTTCTTT

J gene: TRBJ2-1
V gene: TRBV7-3
clone size: .
D gene: .
CDR3 length: 15
CDR3 protein: CASSSQAGIENEQFF
CDR3 DNA: TGTGCCAGCAGCTCCCAAGCGGGCATCGAGAATGAGCAGTTCTTC

J gene: TRBJ2-4
V gene: TRBV11-3
clone size: .
D gene: TRBD2
CDR3 length: 17
CDR3 protein: CASSLAMREGQKNIQYF
CDR3 DNA: TGTGCCAGCAGCTTAGCGATGCGGGAGGGCCAAAAAAACATTCAGTACTTC

J gene: TRBJ1-2
V gene: TRBV11-2
clone size: .
D gene: TRBD1
CDR3 length: 15
CDR3 protein: CASSPSGGTGLGYTF
CDR3 DNA: TGTGCCAGCAGCCCTTCGGGGGGGACAGGGCTAGGCTACACCTTC

J gene: TRBJ2-5
V gene: TRBV29-1
clone size: .
D gene: TRBD2
CDR3 length: 13
CDR3 protein: CSVAGLGGETQYF
CDR3 DNA: TGCAGCGTCGCCGGACTAGGAGGAGAGACCCAGTACTTC

J gene: TRBJ1-3
V gene: TRBV5-4
clone size: .
D gene: TRBD1
CDR3 length: 17
CDR3 protein: CASSGGQAMSSGNTIYF
CDR3 DNA: TGTGCCAGCAGCGGGGGACAGGCGATGAGCTCTGGAAACACCATATATTTT

J gene: TRBJ2-7
V gene: TRBV5-4
clone size: .
D gene: .
CDR3 length: 16
CDR3 protein: CASSPGLIGGVFEQYF
CDR3 DNA: TGTGCCAGCAGCCCCGGACTAATCGGGGGAGTGTTTGAGCAGTACTTC

J gene: TRBJ2-1
V gene: TRBV4-1
clone size: once
D gene: TRBD2
CDR3 length: 15
CDR3 protein: CASSQLAGSYNEQFF
CDR3 DNA: TGCGCCAGCAGCCAACTAGCGGGCTCCTACAATGAGCAGTTCTTC

J gene: TRBJ1-1
V gene: TRBV4-3
clone size: .
D gene: .
CDR3 length: 15
CDR3 protein: CASSQEQGPAYEAFF
CDR3 DNA: TGCGCCAGCAGCCAAGAGCAGGGGCCTGCTTATGAAGCTTTCTTT

J gene: TRBJ2-7
V gene: TRBV28
clone size: .
D gene: TRBD2
CDR3 length: 15
CDR3 protein: CASSGLGWVSYEQYF
CDR3 DNA: TGTGCCAGCAGCGGACTAGGATGGGTTTCCTACGAGCAGTACTTC